This TCR beta chain is from a study of CD8 T cells in ankylosing spondylitis. CDR1 and CDR2 (germline): SQVTM, ANQGSEA. CDR3 size: 13 residues. The V and J ends lost 3 bases and 4 bases respectively, with 9 bases between them. Study-level findings and limits: Matched ankylosing spondylitis synovial fluid reportedly showed significant enrichment of disease-linked clones. Among TCR beta sequences, a motif of 7 to 9 highly homologous variants appeared characteristic of ankylosing spondylitis blood.

At least ten counts were recorded for this clonotype. Its antigen is undetermined. A single record per CDR3 protein comes from TCRdb applying MiXCR to the 5' RACE reads. The table records about 160,000 distinct CDR3 sequences, approximately 16% of them present only once. Sequencing was performed on blood, either unsorted or a sorted T cell fraction (not recorded which). The sequence came from a male donor with ankylosing spondylitis or in good health (not recorded which). The rearrangement links TRBV29-1 to TRBJ2-2; tentatively, D is TRBD1 (6 bases). In DNA form, the CDR3 reads TGCAGCGTTGACAGGGGATTCACCGGGGAGCTGTTTTTT. Protein: CSVDRGFTGELFF.